This is a list of T cell receptor beta chains from one sample in a study of shared clonotypes between healthy human individuals. Clones were read by immunoSEQ multiplex PCR, and TCRdb kept only the in-frame ones, dropping some. This table has hundreds of thousands of clones, 85% to 95% appearing once. The sequenced material came from naive CD8+ T cells sorted from blood. All receptors come from a man aged 25-40 years in good health. Both conserved end residues are part of each CDR3. D genes are given only for firm matches. Only some rows state a clone size, as once, few, many or a class for expanded clones.

D gene	V gene	J gene	clone size	CDR3 DNA	CDR3 protein
NA	TRBV5-4	TRBJ2-6	NA	TGTGCCAGCAGCTTGTGGTTGGGGCCCTCTGGGGCCAACGTCCTGACTTTC	CASSLWLGPSGANVLTF
NA	TRBV11-3	TRBJ2-3	NA	TGTGCCACCAAACCGAGAGTGCCCACAGATACGCAGTATTTT	CATKPRVPTDTQYF
NA	TRBV9	TRBJ2-3	NA	TGTGCCAGCAGTTCGCCGGGACGGAGCACAGATACGCAGTATTTT	CASSSPGRSTDTQYF
TRBD1	TRBV28	TRBJ2-1	NA	TGTGCCAGCAGTTTCACCGGGACAGGGCCCTACAATGAGCAGTTCTTC	CASSFTGTGPYNEQFF
NA	TRBV29-1	TRBJ2-7	NA	TGCAGCGTGGCTCCCAGCCCCGACGACGAGCAGTACTTC	CSVAPSPDDEQYF
NA	TRBV19	TRBJ2-3	NA	TGTGCCAGTAGTACCCGACTGTCGGATACGCAGTATTTT	CASSTRLSDTQYF
NA	TRBV28	TRBJ2-1	NA	TGTGCCAGCAGTTTATTGCCTCAACGGCCAAGTGACAATGAGCAGTTCTTC	CASSLLPQRPSDNEQFF
NA	TRBV6-5	TRBJ2-7	NA	TGTGCCAGCAGTTATGCCGGGAGTTCCTACGAGCAGTACTTC	CASSYAGSSYEQYF
NA	TRBV2	TRBJ1-1	NA	TGTGCCAGCAGTGTAGTGGACACTGAAGCTTTCTTT	CASSVVDTEAFF
NA	TRBV11-2	TRBJ2-7	NA	TGTGCCAGCACCCTAGCAGACTACGAGCAGTACTTC	CASTLADYEQYF
TRBD1	TRBV29-1	TRBJ2-7	NA	TGCAGCGTTGGCCGACAGGGAATCTCCTACGAGCAGTACTTC	CSVGRQGISYEQYF
TRBD1	TRBV5-8	TRBJ2-7	NA	TGTGCCGTACCGGGACAGGAAAGCTCCTACGAGCAGTACTTC	CAVPGQESSYEQYF
TRBD2	TRBV7-9	TRBJ2-1	once	TGTGCCAGCAGCTCTCTGACTAGCGGGAGGGCCCCGAGCTACAATGAGCAGTTCTTC	CASSSLTSGRAPSYNEQFF
NA	TRBV29-1	TRBJ2-7	NA	TGCAGCGTTGTGAGCGGGACAGGAGGCTACGAGCAGTACTTC	CSVVSGTGGYEQYF
TRBD1	TRBV29-1	TRBJ2-7	NA	TGCAGCGTTGAGACAGGGTTCGCCTACGAGCAGTACTTC	CSVETGFAYEQYF
TRBD2	TRBV5-4	TRBJ2-3	once	TGTGCCAGCAGCCTCGGACTAGCGGTTAGCACAGATACGCAGTATTTT	CASSLGLAVSTDTQYF
TRBD1	TRBV28	TRBJ2-7	NA	TGTGCCAGCCGTGGGGTGGCAGGGGGTCAGCAGTACTTC	CASRGVAGGQQYF
NA	TRBV2	TRBJ2-7	NA	TGTGCCAGCAGTGATGCGTCTAGGGGGACCTACGAGCAGTACTTC	CASSDASRGTYEQYF
NA	TRBV12-2	TRBJ2-1	NA	TGTGCTCAGGGGTGCTACAATGAGCAGTTCTTC	CAQGCYNEQFF
TRBD2	TRBV5-1	TRBJ2-3	NA	TGCGCCAGTTCCCGGGAGCGGGAGAGTAGAGATACGCAGTATTTT	CASSRERESRDTQYF
TRBD2	TRBV27	TRBJ2-1	once	TGTGCCAGCAGTTTAGGGTCCGGACTAGTCCCGGGGAATGAGCAGTTCTTC	CASSLGSGLVPGNEQFF
NA	TRBV29-1	TRBJ2-5	NA	TGCAGCGTTGTTTTCAGGAAAGAAGAGACCCAGTACTTC	CSVVFRKEETQYF
NA	TRBV9	TRBJ1-1	NA	TGTGCCAGCAGCGCCGATGGGGCGAACACTGAAGCTTTCTTT	CASSADGANTEAFF
NA	TRBV11-2	TRBJ2-3	NA	TGTGCCAGCAGCTCCCTAACAGATCCCACCTCCACAGATACGCAGTATTTT	CASSSLTDPTSTDTQYF
TRBD2	TRBV5-1	TRBJ2-1	NA	TGCGCCAGCAGCACAGGGACTAGCAATGAGCAGTTCTTC	CASSTGTSNEQFF
NA	TRBV27	TRBJ1-5	NA	TGTGCCAGCAGTCCCTTCAGGGGCGGCGGTCAGCCCCAGCATTTT	CASSPFRGGGQPQHF
NA	TRBV27	TRBJ2-1	NA	TGTGCCAGCGGGTTGGGGGTTTACAATGAGCAGTTCTTC	CASGLGVYNEQFF
NA	TRBV4-1	TRBJ1-1	NA	TGCGCCAGCAGCCAAGATCAGGGAGGGAGCACTGAAGCTTTCTTT	CASSQDQGGSTEAFF
NA	TRBV5-1	TRBJ2-7	once	TGCGCCAGCAGCGCCAGCTTTGAGCAGTACTTC	CASSASFEQYF
NA	TRBV7-2	TRBJ1-4	NA	TGTGCCAGCAGCTTATTCAGGGACTTCGCCGCTAATGAAAAACTGTTTTTT	CASSLFRDFAANEKLFF